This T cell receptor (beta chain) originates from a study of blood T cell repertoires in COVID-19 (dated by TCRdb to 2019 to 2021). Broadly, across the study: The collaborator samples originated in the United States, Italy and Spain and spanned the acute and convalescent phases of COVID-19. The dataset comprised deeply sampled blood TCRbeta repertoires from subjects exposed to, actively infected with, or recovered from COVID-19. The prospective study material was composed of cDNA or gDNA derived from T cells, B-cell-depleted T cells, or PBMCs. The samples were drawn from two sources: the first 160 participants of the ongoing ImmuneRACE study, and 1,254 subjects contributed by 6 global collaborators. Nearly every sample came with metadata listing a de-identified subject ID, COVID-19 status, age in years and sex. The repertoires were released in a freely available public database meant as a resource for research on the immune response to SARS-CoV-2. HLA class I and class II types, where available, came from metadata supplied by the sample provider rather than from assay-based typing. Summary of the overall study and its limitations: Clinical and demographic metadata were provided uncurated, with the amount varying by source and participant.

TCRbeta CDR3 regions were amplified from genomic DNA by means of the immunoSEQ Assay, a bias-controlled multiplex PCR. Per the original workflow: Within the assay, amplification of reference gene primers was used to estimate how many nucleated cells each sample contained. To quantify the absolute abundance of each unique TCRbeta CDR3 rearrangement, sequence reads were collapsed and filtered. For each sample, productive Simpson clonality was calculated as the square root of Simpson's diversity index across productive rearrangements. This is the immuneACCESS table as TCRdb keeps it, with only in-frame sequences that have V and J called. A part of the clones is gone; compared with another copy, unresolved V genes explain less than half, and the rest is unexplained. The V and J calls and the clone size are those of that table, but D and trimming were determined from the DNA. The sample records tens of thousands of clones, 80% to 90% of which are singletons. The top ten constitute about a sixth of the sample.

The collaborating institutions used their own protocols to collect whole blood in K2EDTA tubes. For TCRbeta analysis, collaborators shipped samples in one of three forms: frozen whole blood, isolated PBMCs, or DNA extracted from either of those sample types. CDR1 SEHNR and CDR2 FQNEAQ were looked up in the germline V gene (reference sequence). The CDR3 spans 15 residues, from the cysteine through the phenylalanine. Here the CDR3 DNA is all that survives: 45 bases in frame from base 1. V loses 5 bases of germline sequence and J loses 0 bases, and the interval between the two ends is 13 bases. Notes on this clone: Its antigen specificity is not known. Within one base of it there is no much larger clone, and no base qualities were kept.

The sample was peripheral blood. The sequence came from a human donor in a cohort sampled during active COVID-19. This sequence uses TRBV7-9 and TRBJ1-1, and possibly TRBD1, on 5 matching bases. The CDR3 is CASSGRDRLNTEAFF. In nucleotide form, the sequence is TGTGCCAGCAGCGGGCGGGACCGACTGAACACTGAAGCTTTCTTT.